A single T cell receptor (beta chain) is shown here with its context. The antigen remains unidentified. TCRdb reprocessed the reads with MiXCR, giving one entry per CDR3 protein. Found here are approximately 1,000,000 distinct CDR3 sequences, around a third of them singletons; the top ten hold more than 12%. With 4 bases removed from V and 1 base from J, the gap between germline ends came to 14 bases. CDR1 is SGDLS and CDR2 is YYNGEE in the germline V gene. The CDR3 extends over 15 amino acids. These data originate in a study of T cell repertoires in cytomegalovirus infection. About the study: HLA-B-restricted CMV epitopes that are well studied were used alongside recently identified HLA-C-restricted ones. Public TCR beta signatures marked donors with CMV infection and the matching HLA. Study conclusions and caveats: Summed frequency of shared TCR beta families picked out CMV carriers who also had the relevant HLA.

The sample was cultured CD8+ T cells from PBMCs, taken from culture after CMV antigen stimulation. The receptor was derived from a human donor in good health (CMV status not recorded). Some clones in this sample may be carry-over from other donors' samples. The chain links TRBV9 to TRBJ1-1; possible D gene TRBD1, 5 bases. The CDR3 DNA reads TGTGCCAGCAGCCCACCCGGGGCGGAGAACACTGAAGCTTTCTTT. Its translation: CASSPPGAENTEAFF.